This T cell receptor beta chain was recovered during a study of T cell responses to AZD1222 COVID-19 vaccine. Study context: The study pooled second doses at about 4 or about 12 weeks. Overall study findings and caveats: Variant regions that are unmutated are reportedly the target of nearly half of spike-specific TCRs. Most donors were white British and more were female, and clonal diversity was possibly underestimated.

The repertoire was sequenced with immunoSEQ multiplex PCR; TCRdb's copy has only in-frame clones and lacks some. This table has 150,000 to 200,000 clones, 94% appearing once. Germline CDR1 SGHRS, CDR2 YFSETQ. Trimming took 4 bases from V and 7 from J; bases not matched to a gene: 11. CDR3 length: 15 residues. Notes on this clone: The antigen remains unidentified.

This TCR came from an adult in good health. J is TRBJ1-1 and V is TRBV5-1; 9 bases line up with TRBD1. The input for sequencing was peripheral blood, taken on day 0 of AZD1222 vaccination. The CDR3 DNA is TGCGCCAGCAGCCAAGCGCCGGGACAGGGTTTTGAAGCTTTCTTT. Translation: CASSQAPGQGFEAFF. Full variable domain (missing parts from reference TRBV5-1 and TRBJ1-1): KAGVTQTPRYLIKTRGQQVTLSCSPISGHRSVSWYQQTPGQGLQFLFEYFSETQRNKGNFPGRFSGRQFSNSRSEMNVSTLELGDSALYLCASSQAPGQGFEAFFGQGTRLTVV.